One T cell receptor (beta chain) is described in this entry. Its antigen remains unidentified. The CDR3 spans 16 residues. The V segment lost 5 bases and the J segment 5 bases; nucleotides outside the gene matches: 11. Germline CDR1 SSHAT, CDR2 FNYEAQ (reference sequence). Amplified regions were TCR beta CDR3 sequences from RNA transcripts. HTBI primers were employed in a first-round RT-PCR of the TCR CDR3. TCRdb passed the multiplex PCR reads through MiXCR, listing each CDR3 protein once. The sample lists hundreds of thousands of distinct CDR3 sequences, around 46% occurring once. This sample was included in a study of T cells in Graves' hyperthyroidism and ophthalmopathy. The study's findings and limits: Researchers found most expanded thyroid clonotypes above 0.001 in blood as well. Model-based prediction identified ophthalmopathy a median roughly 6.1 months prior to its onset.

An absence of ophthalmopathy progression within 18 months meant stable Graves' hyperthyroidism. Based on clinical symptoms, serum thyroxine and TRAb, thyroid ultrasound and orbital computed tomography, diagnoses were reached. The source material was peripheral blood or thyroid tissue (not recorded which). The sequence was collected from a woman under 30 with Graves' hyperthyroidism. J is TRBJ2-5 and V is TRBV7-7; 10 nucleotides line up with TRBD2. In DNA, the CDR3 is TGTGCCAGCAGCCCCGGGCTAGCGGGAGTCTTTGAGACCCAGTACTTC. This codes for CASSPGLAGVFETQYF.